This T cell receptor (beta chain) was sequenced for a study of identical twins. Study-level findings and limits: Donors were not followed over many years; analysis was cross-sectional. Fewer insertions characterized abundant cord blood beta clonotypes, whereas memory repertoires showed none.

Template switching added a universal primer site; cDNA carried unique molecular identifiers. One entry per CDR3 protein, called by TCRdb with MiXCR from the 5' RACE reads. The top ten hold more than 1.5% of the sample, which has hundreds of thousands of distinct CDR3 sequences, about 7.5% seen once. The CDR3 contains 15 residues. V gave up 7 bases and J gave up 5 bases; unmatched junction bases: 6. The germline V gene has CDR1 SEHNR and CDR2 FQNEAQ (reference sequence). A few counts support this clonotype. Its antigen is as yet unknown. This sample also belongs to another study, concerning yellow fever vaccine responses in identical twins.

Sample: memory (CD45RO+) T cells sorted from blood. V gene TRBV7-9 combines with J gene TRBJ2-2, with 11 bases matching TRBD2. This sequence was found in a young woman in good health. The CDR3 nucleotides are TGTGCCAGCACCGTAGGGACTAGCGGTACCGGGGAGCTGTTTTTT. This encodes CASTVGTSGTGELFF.